What follows describes a single TCR beta chain. Antigen unknown. Expressed TCRB transcripts got sequenced, as all isolated RNA was reverse transcribed. Approximately 3.4 million reads, on average, came from each naive, central memory and regulatory T cell sample. Profiled with immunoSEQ multiplex PCR; TCRdb holds only in-frame clones, not every one. The sample has 850,000 to 900,000 clones, around a sixth seen once; the top ten hold 0.02% to 0.03%. Germline V gives CDR1 MNHNS, CDR2 SASEGT. The CDR3 is 14 residues long. The germline V and J ends were trimmed by 8 bases and 8 bases, with 18 bases remaining between them. This sample was taken from a study of beta chain features in type 1 diabetes. Study-wide results and limits: In comparison with healthy donors, patients had naive, central memory and Treg TCRB repertoires that appeared more similar.

The purity of all sorted populations exceeded 95%. The receptor's source is a woman between 18 and 30 years old in good health. V and J are TRBV6-1 and TRBJ1-4; D not certain. Material: naive CD4+ T cells from blood. CDR3: CASAPRGGGEKLFF. The CDR3 DNA follows: TGTGCCAGCGCCCCTCGGGGAGGTGGAGAAAAACTGTTTTTT.